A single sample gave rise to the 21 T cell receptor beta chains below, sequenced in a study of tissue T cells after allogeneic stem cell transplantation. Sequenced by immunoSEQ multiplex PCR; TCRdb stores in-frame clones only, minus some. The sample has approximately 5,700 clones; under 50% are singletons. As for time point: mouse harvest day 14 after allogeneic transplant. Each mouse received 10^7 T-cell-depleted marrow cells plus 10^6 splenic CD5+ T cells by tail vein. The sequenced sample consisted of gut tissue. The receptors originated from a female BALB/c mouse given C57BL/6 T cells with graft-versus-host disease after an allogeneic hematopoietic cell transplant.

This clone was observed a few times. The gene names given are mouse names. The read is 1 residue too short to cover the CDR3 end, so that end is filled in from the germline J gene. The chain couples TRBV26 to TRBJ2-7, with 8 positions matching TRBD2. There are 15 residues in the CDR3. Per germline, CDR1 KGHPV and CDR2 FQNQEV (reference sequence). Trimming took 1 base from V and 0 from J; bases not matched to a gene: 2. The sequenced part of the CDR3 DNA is TGTGCCAGCAGTCTGTGGGGGGGGCGCTCCTATGAACAGTAC. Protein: CASSLWGGRSYEQY. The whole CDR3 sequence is CASSLWGGRSYEQYF.

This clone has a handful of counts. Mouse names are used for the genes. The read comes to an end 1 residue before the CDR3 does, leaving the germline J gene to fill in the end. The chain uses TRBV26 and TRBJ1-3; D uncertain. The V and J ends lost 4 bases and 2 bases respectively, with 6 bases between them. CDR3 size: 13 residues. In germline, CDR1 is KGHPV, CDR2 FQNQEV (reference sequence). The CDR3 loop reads CASSREAGNTLYF. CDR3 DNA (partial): TGTGCCAGCAGTCGGGAGGCTGGAAATACGCTCTAT.

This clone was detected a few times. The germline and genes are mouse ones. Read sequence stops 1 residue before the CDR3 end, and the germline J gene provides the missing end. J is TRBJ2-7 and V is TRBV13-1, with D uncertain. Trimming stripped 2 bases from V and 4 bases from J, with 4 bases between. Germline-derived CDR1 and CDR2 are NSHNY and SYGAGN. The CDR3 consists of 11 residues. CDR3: CASSDWYEQYF. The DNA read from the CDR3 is TGTGCCAGCAGTGACTGGTATGAACAGTAC.

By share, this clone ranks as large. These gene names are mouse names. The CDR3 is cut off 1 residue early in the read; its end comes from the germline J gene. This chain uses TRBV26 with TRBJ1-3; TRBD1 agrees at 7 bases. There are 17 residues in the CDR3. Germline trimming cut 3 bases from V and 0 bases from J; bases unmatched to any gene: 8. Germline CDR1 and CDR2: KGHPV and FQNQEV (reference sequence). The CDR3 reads CASSLGRGFNSGNTLYF. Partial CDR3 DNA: TGTGCCAGCAGTCTAGGCAGGGGGTTTAATTCTGGAAATACGCTCTAT.

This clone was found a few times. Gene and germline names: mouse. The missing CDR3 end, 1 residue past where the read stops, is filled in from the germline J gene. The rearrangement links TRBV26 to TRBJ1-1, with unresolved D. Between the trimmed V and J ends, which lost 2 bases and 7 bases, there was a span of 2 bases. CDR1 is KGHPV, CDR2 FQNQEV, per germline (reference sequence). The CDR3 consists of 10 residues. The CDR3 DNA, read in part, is TGTGCCAGCAGTCTGGAAGAAGTCTTC. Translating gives CASSLEEVF. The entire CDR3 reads CASSLEEVFF.

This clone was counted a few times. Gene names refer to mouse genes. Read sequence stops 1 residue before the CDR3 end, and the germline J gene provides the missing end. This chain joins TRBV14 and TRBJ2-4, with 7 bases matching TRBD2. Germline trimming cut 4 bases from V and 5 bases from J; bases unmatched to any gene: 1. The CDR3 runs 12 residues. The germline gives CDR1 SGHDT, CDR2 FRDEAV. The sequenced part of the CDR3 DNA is TGTGCCAGCAGTCGACTGGGAAACACCTTGTAC. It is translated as CASSRLGNTLY. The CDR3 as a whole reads CASSRLGNTLYF.

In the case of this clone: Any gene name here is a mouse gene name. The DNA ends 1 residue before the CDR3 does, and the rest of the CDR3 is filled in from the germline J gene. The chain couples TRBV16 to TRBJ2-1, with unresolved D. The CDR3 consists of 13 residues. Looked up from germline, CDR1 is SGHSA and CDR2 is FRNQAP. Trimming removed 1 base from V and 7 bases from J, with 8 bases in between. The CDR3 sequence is CASSLAAGAEQFF. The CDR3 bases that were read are TGTGCAAGCAGCTTAGCGGCGGGGGCTGAGCAGTTC.

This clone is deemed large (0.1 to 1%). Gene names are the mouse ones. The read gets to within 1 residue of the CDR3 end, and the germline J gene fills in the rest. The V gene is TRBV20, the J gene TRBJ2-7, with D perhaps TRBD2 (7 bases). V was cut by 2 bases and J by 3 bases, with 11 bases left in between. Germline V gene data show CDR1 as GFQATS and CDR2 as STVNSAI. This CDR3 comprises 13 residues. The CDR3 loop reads CGARRGGGYEQYF. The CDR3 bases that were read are TGTGGTGCTAGGAGGGGGGGAGGCTATGAACAGTAC.

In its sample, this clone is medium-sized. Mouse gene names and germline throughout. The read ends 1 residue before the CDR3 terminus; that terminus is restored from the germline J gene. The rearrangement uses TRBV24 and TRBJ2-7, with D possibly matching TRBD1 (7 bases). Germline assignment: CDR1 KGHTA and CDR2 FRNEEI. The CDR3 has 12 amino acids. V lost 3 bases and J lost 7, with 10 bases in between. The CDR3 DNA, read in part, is TGTGCCAGCAGTCTAAGGGGGCGAGAACAGTAC. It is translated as CASSLRGREQY. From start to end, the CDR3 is CASSLRGREQYF.

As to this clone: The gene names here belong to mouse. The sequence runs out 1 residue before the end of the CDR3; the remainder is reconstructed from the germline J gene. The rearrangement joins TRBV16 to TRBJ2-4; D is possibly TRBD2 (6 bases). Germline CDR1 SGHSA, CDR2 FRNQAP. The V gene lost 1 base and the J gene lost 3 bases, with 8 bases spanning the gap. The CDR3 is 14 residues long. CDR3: CASSLVGDQNTLYF. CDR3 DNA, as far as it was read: TGTGCAAGCAGCTTAGTGGGGGACCAAAACACCTTGTAC. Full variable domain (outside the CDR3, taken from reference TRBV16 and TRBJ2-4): NAGVIQTPRHKVTGKGQEATLWCEPISGHSAVFWYRQTIVQGLEFLTYFRNQAPIDDSGMPKERFSAQMPNQSHSTLKIQSTQPQDSAVYLCASSLVGDQNTLYFGAGTRLSVL.

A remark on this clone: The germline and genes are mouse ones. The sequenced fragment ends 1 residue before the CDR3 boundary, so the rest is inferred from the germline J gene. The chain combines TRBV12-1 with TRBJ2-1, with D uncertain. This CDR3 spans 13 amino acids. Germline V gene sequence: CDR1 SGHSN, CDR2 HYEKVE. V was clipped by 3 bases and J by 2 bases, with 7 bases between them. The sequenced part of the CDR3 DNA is TGTGCCAGCTCTTTCCCAGACTATGCTGAGCAGTTC. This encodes CASSFPDYAEQF. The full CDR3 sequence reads CASSFPDYAEQFF.

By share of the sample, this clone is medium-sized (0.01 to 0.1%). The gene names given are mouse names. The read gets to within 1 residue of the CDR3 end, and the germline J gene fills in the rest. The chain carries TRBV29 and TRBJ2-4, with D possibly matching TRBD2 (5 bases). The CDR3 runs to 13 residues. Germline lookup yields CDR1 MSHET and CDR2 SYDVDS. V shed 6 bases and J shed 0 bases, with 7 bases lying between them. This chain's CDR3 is CASRWGSQNTLYF. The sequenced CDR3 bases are TGTGCTAGCAGATGGGGTAGTCAAAACACCTTGTAC. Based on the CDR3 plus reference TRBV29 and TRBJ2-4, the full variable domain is DMKVTQMPRYLIKRMGENVLLECGQDMSHETMYWYRQDPGLGLQLIYISYDVDSNSEGDIPKGYRVSRKKREHFSLILDSAKTNQTSVYFCASRWGSQNTLYFGAGTRLSVL.

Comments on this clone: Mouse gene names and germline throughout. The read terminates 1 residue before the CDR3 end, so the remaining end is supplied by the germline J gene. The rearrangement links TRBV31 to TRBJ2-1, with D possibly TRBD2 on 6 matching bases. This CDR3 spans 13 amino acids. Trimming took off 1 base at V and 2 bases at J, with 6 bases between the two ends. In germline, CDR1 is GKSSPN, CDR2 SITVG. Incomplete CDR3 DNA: TGTGCCTGGAGTCCTGGGGACTATGCTGAGCAGTTC. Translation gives CAWSPGDYAEQF. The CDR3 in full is CAWSPGDYAEQFF.

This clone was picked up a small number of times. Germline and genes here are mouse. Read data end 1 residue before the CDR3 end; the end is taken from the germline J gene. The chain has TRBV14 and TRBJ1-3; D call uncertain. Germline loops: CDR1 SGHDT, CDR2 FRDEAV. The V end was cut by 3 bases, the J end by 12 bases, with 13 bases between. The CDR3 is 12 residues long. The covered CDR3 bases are TGTGCCAGCAGTTCCCCGCCGGCCGGGCTCTAT. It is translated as CASSSPPAGLY. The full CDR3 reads CASSSPPAGLYF.

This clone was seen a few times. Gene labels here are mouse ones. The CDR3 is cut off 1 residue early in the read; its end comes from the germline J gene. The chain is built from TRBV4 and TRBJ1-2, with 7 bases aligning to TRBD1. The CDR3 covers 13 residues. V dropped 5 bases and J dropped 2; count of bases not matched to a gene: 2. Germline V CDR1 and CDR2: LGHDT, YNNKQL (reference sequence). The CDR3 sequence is CASSLQGNSDYTF. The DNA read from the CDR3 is TGTGCCAGCAGCCTACAGGGGAACTCCGACTACACC.

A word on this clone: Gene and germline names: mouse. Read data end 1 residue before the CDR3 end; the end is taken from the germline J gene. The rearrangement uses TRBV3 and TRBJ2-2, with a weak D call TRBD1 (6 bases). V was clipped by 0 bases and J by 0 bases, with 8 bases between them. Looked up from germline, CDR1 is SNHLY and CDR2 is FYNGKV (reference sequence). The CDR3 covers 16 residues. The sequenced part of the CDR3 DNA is TGTGCCAGCAGCTTAGCGCGGACAGCAAACACCGGGCAGCTCTAC. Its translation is CASSLARTANTGQLY. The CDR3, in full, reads CASSLARTANTGQLYF.

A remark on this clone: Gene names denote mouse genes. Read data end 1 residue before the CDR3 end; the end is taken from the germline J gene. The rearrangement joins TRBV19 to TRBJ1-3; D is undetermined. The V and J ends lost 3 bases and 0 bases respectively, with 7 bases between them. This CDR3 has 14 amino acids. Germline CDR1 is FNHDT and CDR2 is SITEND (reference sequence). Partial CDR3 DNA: TGTGCCAGCAGTAACGGGGTTTCTGGAAATACGCTCTAT. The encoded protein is CASSNGVSGNTLY. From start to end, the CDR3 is CASSNGVSGNTLYF.

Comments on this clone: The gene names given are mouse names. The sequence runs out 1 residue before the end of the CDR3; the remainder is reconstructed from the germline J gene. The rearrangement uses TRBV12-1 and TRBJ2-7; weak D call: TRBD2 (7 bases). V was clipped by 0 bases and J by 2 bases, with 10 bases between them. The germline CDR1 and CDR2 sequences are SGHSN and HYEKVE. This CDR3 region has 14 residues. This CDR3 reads CASSLGGRPYEQYF. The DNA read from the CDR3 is TGTGCCAGCTCTCTCGGGGGGCGCCCCTATGAACAGTAC.

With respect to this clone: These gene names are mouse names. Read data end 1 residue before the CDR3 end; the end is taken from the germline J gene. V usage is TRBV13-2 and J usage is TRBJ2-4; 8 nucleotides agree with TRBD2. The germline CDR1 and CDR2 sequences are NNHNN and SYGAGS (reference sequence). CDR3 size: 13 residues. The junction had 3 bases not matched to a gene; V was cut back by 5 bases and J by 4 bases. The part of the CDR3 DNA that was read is TGTGCCAGCGGAACTGGGGGAAAAAACACCTTGTAC. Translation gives CASGTGGKNTLY. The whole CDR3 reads CASGTGGKNTLYF.

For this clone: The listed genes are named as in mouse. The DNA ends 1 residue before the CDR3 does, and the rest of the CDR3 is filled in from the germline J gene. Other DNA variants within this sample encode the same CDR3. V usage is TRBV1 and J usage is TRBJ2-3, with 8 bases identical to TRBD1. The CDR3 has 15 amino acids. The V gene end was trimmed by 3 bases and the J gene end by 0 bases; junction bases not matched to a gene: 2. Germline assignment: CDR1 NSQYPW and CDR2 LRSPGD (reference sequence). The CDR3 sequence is CTCSAQGASAETLYF. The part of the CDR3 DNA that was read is TGCACCTGCAGTGCTCAGGGGGCAAGTGCAGAAACGCTGTAT. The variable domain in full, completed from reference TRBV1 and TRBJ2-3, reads VTLLEQNPRWRLVPRGQAVNLRCILKNSQYPWMSWYQQDLQKQLQWLFTLRSPGDKEVKSLPGADYLATRVTDTELRLQVANMSQGRTLYCTCSAQGASAETLYFGSGTRLTVL.

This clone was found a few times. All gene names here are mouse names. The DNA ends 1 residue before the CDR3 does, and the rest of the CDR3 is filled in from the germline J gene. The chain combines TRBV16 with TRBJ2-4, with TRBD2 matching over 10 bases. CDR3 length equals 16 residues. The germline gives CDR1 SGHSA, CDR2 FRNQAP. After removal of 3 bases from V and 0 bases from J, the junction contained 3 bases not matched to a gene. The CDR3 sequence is CASSFGLGASQNTLYF. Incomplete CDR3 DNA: TGTGCAAGCAGCTTTGGACTGGGGGCGAGTCAAAACACCTTGTAC.